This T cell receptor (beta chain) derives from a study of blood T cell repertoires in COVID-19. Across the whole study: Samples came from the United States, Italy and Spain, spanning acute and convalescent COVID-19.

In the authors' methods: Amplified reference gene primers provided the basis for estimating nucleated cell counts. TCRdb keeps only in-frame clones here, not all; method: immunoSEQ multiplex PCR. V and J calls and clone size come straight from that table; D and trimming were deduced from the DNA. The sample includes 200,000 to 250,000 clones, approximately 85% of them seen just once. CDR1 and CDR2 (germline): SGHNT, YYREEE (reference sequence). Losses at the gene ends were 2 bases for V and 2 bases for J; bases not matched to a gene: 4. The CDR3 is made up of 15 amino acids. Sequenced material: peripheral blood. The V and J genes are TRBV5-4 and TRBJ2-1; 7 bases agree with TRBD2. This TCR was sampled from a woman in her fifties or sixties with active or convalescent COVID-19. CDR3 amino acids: CASSLTSGAYNEQFF. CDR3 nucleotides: TGTGCCAGCAGCTTAACAAGCGGGGCCTACAATGAGCAGTTCTTC.